This entry lists 5 T cell receptor beta chains sequenced from one sample in a study of T cells and copy number aberrations in small-cell lung cancer. Method: immunoSEQ multiplex PCR; TCRdb's copy keeps in-frame clones and lacks some. The sample yields approximately 1,500 clones, 85% seen once. The sequencing input was normal tissue next to the tumor. Receptors were obtained from a man aged 55 to 70 with small cell lung cancer.

J is TRBJ1-2 and V is TRBV2; D gene ambiguous. CDR3 length equals 11 residues. Deletions cut 6 bases from V and 1 base from J, with 3 bases between. Germline values: CDR1 SNHLY, CDR2 FYNNEI. This CDR3 reads CASRGNYGYTF. CDR3 DNA: TGTGCCAGCAGGGGTAACTATGGCTACACCTTC.

This chain joins TRBV2 and TRBJ1-4; D unresolved. The ends were cut back, 1 base at V and 7 bases at J, with 13 bases in the middle. The CDR3 is 15 amino acids. Germline V gives CDR1 SNHLY, CDR2 FYNNEI. The CDR3 protein is CASSEDRASGEKLFF. CDR3 DNA sequence: TGTGCCAGCAGTGAAGATCGGGCGAGTGGTGAAAAACTGTTTTTT.

This chain uses TRBV11-2 with TRBJ2-1; the D gene is possibly TRBD2 (5 bases). The CDR3 runs to 15 residues. Deletions cut 4 bases from V and 2 bases from J, with 12 bases between. CDR1 and CDR2 (germline): SGHAT, FQNNGV. The CDR3 DNA is TGTGCCAGCAGCTCCTACCAGACTACCTACAATGAGCAGTTCTTC. This sequence encodes CASSSYQTTYNEQFF.

The chain employs TRBV5-1 and TRBJ2-2; the match to TRBD1 covers 9 bases. There are 15 residues in the CDR3. The V gene's germline CDR1 is SGHRS and CDR2 YFSETQ. After removal of 4 bases from V and 4 bases from J, the junction contained 5 bases not matched to a gene. CDR3: CASSTGTGSTGELFF. CDR3 in DNA: TGCGCCAGCAGCACGGGGACAGGGAGCACCGGGGAGCTGTTTTTT.

The sample holds one count of this clone. The genes are TRBV4-3 and TRBJ1-2; D ambiguous. From germline, CDR1 is LGHNA and CDR2 YSLEER. Trimming cost V 0 bases and J 5 bases, with 13 bases left between them. The CDR3 loop spans 15 amino acids. The CDR3 region has the DNA TGCGCCAGCAGCCAAGATTTGGAGATCCATTATGGCTACACCTTC. Translation: CASSQDLEIHYGYTF.